This T cell receptor beta chain was recovered during a study of OX40 agonist ivuxolimab in advanced cancers. Clones were read by immunoSEQ multiplex PCR, and TCRdb kept only the in-frame ones, dropping some. The top ten clones hold 1.3% to 1.5% of a sample with about 34,000 clones, 81% of them seen once. CDR1 and CDR2 (germline): KGHSH, LQKENI. Between the trimmed V and J ends, which lost 3 bases and 5 bases, there was a span of 10 bases. The CDR3 runs 13 residues. Only a few counts were recorded for this clone. This sequence was found in an adult with an advanced solid tumor such as melanoma, head and neck, liver or kidney cancer. The chain recombines TRBV18 with TRBJ1-2, with a possible D match to TRBD1 (5 bases). The sample consisted of CD4+ or CD8+ T cells sorted from blood, taken in a trial of the OX40 agonist ivuxolimab. This CDR3 is CASSPTVEYGYTF. CDR3 bases: TGTGCCAGCTCACCGACAGTTGAGTATGGCTACACCTTC.